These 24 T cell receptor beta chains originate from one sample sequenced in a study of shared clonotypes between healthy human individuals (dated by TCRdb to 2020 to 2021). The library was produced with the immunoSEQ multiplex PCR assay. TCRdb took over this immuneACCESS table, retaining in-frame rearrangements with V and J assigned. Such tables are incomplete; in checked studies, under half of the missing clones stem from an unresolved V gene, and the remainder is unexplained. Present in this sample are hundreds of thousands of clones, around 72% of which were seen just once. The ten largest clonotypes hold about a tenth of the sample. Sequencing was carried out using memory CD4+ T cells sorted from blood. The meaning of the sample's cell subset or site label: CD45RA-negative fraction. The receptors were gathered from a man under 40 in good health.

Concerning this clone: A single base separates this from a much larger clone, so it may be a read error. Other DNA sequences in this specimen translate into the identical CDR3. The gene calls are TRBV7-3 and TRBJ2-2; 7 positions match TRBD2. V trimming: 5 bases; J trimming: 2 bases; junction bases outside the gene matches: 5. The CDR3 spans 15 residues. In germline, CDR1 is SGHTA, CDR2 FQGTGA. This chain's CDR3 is CASSPPGGNTGELFF. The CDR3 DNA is TGTGCCAGCAGCCCCCCGGGGGGTAACACCGGGGAGCTGTTTTTT.

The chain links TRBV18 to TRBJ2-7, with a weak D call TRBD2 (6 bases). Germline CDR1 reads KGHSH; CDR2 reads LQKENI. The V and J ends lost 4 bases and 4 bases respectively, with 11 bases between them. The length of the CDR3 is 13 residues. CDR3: CASSLGTGYEQYF. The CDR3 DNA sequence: TGTGCCAGCTCACTCGGGACTGGATACGAGCAGTACTTC.

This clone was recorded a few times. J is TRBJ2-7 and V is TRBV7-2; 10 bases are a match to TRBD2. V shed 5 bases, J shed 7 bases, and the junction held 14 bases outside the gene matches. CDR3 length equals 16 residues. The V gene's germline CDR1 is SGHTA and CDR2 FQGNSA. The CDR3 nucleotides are TGTGCCAGCAGCCCCTTTAGCGGGAGGACTCGGGGGGAGCAGTACTTC. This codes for CASSPFSGRTRGEQYF.

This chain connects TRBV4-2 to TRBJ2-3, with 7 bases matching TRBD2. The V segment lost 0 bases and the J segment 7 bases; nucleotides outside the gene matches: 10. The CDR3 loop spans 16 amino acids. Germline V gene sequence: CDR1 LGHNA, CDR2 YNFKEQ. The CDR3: CASSQERRELRNTQYF. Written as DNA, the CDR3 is TGTGCCAGCAGCCAAGAAAGGCGGGAGTTGAGAAATACGCAGTATTTT.

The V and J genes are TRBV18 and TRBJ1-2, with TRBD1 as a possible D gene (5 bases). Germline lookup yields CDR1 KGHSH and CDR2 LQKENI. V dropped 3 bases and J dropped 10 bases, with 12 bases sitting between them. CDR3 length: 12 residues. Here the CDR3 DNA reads TGTGCCAGCTCACCGCCTGACAGACCCTACACCTTC. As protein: CASSPPDRPYTF.

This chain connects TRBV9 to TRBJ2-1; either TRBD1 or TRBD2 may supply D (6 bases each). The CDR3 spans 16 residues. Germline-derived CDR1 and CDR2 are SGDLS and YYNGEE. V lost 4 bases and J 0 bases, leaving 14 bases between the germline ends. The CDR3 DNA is TGTGCCAGCAGCCCCAGGGGTAGCGGCTCCTACAATGAGCAGTTCTTC. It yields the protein CASSPRGSGSYNEQFF.

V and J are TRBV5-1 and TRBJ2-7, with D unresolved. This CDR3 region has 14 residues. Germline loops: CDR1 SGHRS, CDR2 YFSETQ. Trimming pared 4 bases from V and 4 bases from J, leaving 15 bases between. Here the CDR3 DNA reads TGCGCCAGCAGCGGGGTAGGGTTCTTGTACGAGCAGTACTTC. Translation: CASSGVGFLYEQYF.

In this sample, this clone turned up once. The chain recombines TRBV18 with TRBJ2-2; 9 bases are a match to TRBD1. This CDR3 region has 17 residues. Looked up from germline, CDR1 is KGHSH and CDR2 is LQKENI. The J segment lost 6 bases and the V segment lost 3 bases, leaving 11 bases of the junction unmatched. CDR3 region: CASSPRAQGASAGELFF. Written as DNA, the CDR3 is TGTGCCAGCTCACCTAGAGCACAGGGGGCTTCCGCCGGGGAGCTGTTTTTT.

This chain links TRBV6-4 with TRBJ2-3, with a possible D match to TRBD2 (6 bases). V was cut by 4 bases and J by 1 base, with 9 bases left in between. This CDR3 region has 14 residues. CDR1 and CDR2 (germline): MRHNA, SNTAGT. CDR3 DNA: TGTGCCAGCAGTGCCGGGAGTGGCACAGATACGCAGTATTTT. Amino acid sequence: CASSAGSGTDTQYF.

The CDR3 here is CASSFLRASNSQETQYF. The CDR3 bases are TGTGCCAGCAGCTTCCTCAGGGCGAGTAATAGCCAAGAGACCCAGTACTTC. This rearrangement joins TRBV5-5 to TRBJ2-5; a weak D match, TRBD1 (5 bases). CDR3 length equals 17 residues. Germline V gene sequence: CDR1 SGHKS, CDR2 YYEKEE (reference sequence). With 2 bases removed from V and 1 base from J, the gap between germline ends came to 18 bases.

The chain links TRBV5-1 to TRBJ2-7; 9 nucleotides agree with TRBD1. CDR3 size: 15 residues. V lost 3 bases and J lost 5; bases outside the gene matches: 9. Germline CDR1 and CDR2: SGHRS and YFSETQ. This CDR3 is CASSWRGQGSNEQYF. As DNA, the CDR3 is TGCGCCAGCAGCTGGAGGGGACAGGGATCCAACGAGCAGTACTTC. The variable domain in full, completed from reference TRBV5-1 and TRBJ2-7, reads KAGVTQTPRYLIKTRGQQVTLSCSPISGHRSVSWYQQTPGQGLQFLFEYFSETQRNKGNFPGRFSGRQFSNSRSEMNVSTLELGDSALYLCASSWRGQGSNEQYFGPGTRLTVT.

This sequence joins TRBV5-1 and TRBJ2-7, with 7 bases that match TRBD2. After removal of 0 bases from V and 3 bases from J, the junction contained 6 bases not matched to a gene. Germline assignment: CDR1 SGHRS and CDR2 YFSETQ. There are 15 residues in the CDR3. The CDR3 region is CASSLETSAYYEQYF. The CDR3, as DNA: TGCGCCAGCAGCTTGGAAACTAGCGCTTACTACGAGCAGTACTTC.

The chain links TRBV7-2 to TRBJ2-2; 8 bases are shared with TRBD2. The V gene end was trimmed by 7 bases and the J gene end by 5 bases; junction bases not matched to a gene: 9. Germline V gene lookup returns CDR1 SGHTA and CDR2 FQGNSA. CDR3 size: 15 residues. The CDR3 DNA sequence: TGTGCCAGCACCAGGACTAGCAGTCTGACCGGGGAGCTGTTTTTT. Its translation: CASTRTSSLTGELFF.

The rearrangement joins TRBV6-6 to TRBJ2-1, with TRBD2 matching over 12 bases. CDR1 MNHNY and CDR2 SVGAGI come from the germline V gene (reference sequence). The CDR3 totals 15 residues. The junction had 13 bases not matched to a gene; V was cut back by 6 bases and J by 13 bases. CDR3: CASRPTSGSSIAQFF. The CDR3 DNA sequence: TGTGCCAGCAGGCCGACTAGCGGGAGCTCAATAGCCCAGTTCTTC.

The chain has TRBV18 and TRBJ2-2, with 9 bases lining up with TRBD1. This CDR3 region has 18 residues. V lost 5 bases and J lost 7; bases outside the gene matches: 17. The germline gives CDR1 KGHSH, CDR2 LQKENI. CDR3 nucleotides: TGTGCCAGCTCAGCGATGCCGGGACAGGGAGCATCGCACGGGGAGCTGTTTTTT. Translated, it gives CASSAMPGQGASHGELFF. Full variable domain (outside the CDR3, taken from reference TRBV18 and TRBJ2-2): NAGVMQNPRHLVRRRGQEARLRCSPMKGHSHVYWYRQLPEEGLKFMVYLQKENIIDESGMPKERFSAEFPKEGPSILRIQQVVRGDSAAYFCASSAMPGQGASHGELFFGEGSRLTVL.

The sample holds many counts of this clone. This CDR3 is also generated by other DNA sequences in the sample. The DNA of the CDR3 is TGTGCCAGCAGCTTGCGATCTGGGGCCAACGTCCTGACTTTC. It translates to CASSLRSGANVLTF. V gene TRBV5-4 combines with J gene TRBJ2-6; D unresolved. V was pared by 1 base and J by 1 base, with 3 bases between. The germline gives CDR1 SGHNT, CDR2 YYREEE (reference sequence). This CDR3 has 14 residues.

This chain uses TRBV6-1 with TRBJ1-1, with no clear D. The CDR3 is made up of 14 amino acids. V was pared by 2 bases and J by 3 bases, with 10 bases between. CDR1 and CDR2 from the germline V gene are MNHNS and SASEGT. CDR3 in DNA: TGTGCCAGCAGTGAATTTGGCGGTGACACTGAAGCTTTCTTT. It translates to CASSEFGGDTEAFF.

CDR3 in DNA: TGTGCCAGCGGCGGGGGCAATGAAAAACTGTTTTTT. This gives the protein CASGGGNEKLFF. The V gene is TRBV6-5, the J gene TRBJ1-4; perhaps TRBD1 as D (6 bases). Germline V gives CDR1 MNHEY, CDR2 SVGAGI. The V and J ends lost 8 bases and 5 bases respectively, with 9 bases between them. The CDR3 length is 12 residues.

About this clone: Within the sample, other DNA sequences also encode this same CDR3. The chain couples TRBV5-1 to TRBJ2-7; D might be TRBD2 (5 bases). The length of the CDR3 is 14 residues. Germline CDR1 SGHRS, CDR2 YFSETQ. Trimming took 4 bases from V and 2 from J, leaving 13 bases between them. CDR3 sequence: CASSPSTGAYEQYF. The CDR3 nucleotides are TGCGCCAGCAGCCCCTCGACCGGGGCCTACGAGCAGTACTTC.

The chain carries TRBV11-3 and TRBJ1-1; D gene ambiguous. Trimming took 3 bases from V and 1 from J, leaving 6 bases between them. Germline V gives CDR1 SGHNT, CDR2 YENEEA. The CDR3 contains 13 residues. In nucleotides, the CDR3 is TGTGCCAGCAGCTTGTGGAAGAACACTGAAGCTTTCTTT. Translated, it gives CASSLWKNTEAFF.

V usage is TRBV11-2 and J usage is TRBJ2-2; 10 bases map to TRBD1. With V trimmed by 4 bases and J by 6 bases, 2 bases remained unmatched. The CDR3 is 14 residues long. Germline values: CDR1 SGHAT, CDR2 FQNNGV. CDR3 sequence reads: CASSWDRGSGELFF. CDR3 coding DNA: TGTGCCAGCAGCTGGGACAGGGGATCCGGGGAGCTGTTTTTT.

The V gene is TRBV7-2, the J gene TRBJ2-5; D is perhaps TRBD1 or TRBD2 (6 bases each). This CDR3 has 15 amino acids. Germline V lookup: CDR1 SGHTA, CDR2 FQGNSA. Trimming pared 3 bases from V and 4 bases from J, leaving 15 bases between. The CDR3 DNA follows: TGTGCCAGCAGCTTCCTGGGGGGCACGGGAGAGACCCAGTACTTC. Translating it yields CASSFLGGTGETQYF.

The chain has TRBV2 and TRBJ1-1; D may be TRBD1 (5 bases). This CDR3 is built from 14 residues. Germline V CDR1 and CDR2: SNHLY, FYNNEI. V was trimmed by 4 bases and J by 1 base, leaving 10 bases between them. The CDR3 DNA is TGTGCCAGCAGTGGGCCAGGGAGGAACACTGAAGCTTTCTTT. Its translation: CASSGPGRNTEAFF.

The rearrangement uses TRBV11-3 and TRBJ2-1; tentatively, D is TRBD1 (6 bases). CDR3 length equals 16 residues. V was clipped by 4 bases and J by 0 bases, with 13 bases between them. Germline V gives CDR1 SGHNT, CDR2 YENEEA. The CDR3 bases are TGTGCCAGCAGCTCAGGGGCCGGCGACTCCTACAATGAGCAGTTCTTC. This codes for CASSSGAGDSYNEQFF.